Presented here are 29 T cell receptor beta chains from one specimen sequenced in a study of technical replicates of blood from a few donors. The table came from immunoSEQ multiplex PCR; TCRdb's copy has only in-frame clones and leaves some out. The sample has tens of thousands of clones, approximately 95% seen once. Sequencing input: T cells isolated from PBMCs. Receptor source: a human donor in good health.

V gene TRBV6-1 combines with J gene TRBJ2-7; TRBD2 might be the D (6 bases). The germline CDR1 and CDR2 sequences are MNHNS and SASEGT. V was shortened by 2 bases and J by 5 bases, with 19 bases between the two germline ends. The CDR3 has 16 residues. For the CDR3, the DNA is TGTGCCAGCAGTGAAATGATCTTGCGGGACGGCCACGAGCAGTACTTC. Translated, it gives CASSEMILRDGHEQYF.

The chain recombines TRBV9 with TRBJ1-4; 10 bases line up with TRBD1. The CDR3 length is 18 residues. Unmatched junction bases numbered 9, after V lost 4 bases and J lost 0 bases. The V gene's germline CDR1 is SGDLS and CDR2 YYNGEE. The chain's CDR3 is CASSPRGQGTATNEKLFF. CDR3 coding DNA: TGTGCCAGCAGCCCGAGGGGACAGGGGACGGCAACTAATGAAAAACTGTTTTTT.

The chain links TRBV6-6 to TRBJ1-2; no clear D. Trimming left V 2 bases short and J 4 bases short, with 14 bases between. Germline values: CDR1 MNHNY, CDR2 SVGAGI (reference sequence). The CDR3 contains 15 residues. The CDR3 loop is CASSYKADWVYGYTF. The CDR3 bases are TGTGCCAGCAGTTACAAGGCGGACTGGGTCTATGGCTACACCTTC.

The CDR3 DNA reads TGTGCCAGCAGCCAAGGGGGGCTGGCTGAAGCTTTCTTT. Its translation is CASSQGGLAEAFF. The chain has TRBV14 and TRBJ1-1, with D possibly being TRBD1 (6 bases). This CDR3 has 13 amino acids. V gave up 1 base and J gave up 6 bases, with 9 bases separating them. Germline V gives CDR1 SGHDN, CDR2 FVKESK.

This chain links TRBV29-1 with TRBJ1-3, with D maybe TRBD1 (5 bases). CDR1 is SQVTM, CDR2 ANQGSEA, per germline. This CDR3 has 14 amino acids. With 4 bases removed from V and 4 bases from J, the gap between germline ends came to 14 bases. This CDR3 is CSVGSGVRGNTIYF. CDR3 DNA: TGCAGCGTTGGGTCGGGGGTCCGCGGAAACACCATATATTTT. The whole variable domain, filled in from reference TRBV29-1 and TRBJ1-3, reads SAVISQKPSRDICQRGTSLTIQCQVDSQVTMMFWYRQQPGQSLTLIATANQGSEATYESGFVIDKFPISRPNLTFSTLTVSNMSPEDSSIYLCSVGSGVRGNTIYFGEGSWLTVV.

The chain has TRBV19 and TRBJ2-3; 7 bases fit TRBD1. The J segment lost 4 bases and the V segment lost 3 bases, leaving 4 bases of the junction unmatched. The CDR3 covers 14 residues. The germline gives CDR1 LNHDA, CDR2 SQIVND (reference sequence). CDR3 in DNA: TGTGCCAGTAGTATCTTGCAGGGGGCAGATACGCAGTATTTT. Translating gives CASSILQGADTQYF.

This clone appeared once. The genes are TRBV30 and TRBJ1-1; tentative D call: TRBD1 (5 bases). The CDR3 has 14 residues. The V gene's germline CDR1 is GTSNPN and CDR2 SVGIG (reference sequence). V was clipped by 0 bases and J by 5 bases, with 13 bases between them. The CDR3 sequence is CAWSVWGSPTEAFF. The CDR3 region has the DNA TGTGCCTGGAGTGTTTGGGGCTCGCCGACTGAAGCTTTCTTT.

The chain couples TRBV6-6 to TRBJ1-6; 7 bases agree with TRBD1. Trimming took 6 bases from V and 6 from J; bases not matched to a gene: 11. This CDR3 contains 16 residues. In germline, CDR1 is MNHNY, CDR2 SVGAGI (reference sequence). CDR3 bases: TGTGCCAGCAGACTGAAAGGGACAGCGCTTAATTCACCCCTCCACTTT. It is translated as CASRLKGTALNSPLHF.

This chain links TRBV9 with TRBJ1-3; D gene ambiguous. Germline CDR1 reads SGDLS; CDR2 reads YYNGEE. The CDR3 sequence is 12 residues long. Trimming took off 4 bases at V and 8 bases at J, with 10 bases between the two ends. Here the CDR3 DNA reads TGTGCCAGCAGCTCCCGGGGAGACACCATATATTTT. This encodes CASSSRGDTIYF.

The chain is built from TRBV5-1 and TRBJ1-1; D gene uncertain. This CDR3 comprises 15 residues. Germline CDR1 reads SGHRS; CDR2 reads YFSETQ. V was clipped by 7 bases and J by 3 bases, with 19 bases between them. This CDR3 reads CASQRAPETHTEAFF. Written as DNA, the CDR3 is TGCGCCAGCCAACGCGCCCCGGAGACCCACACTGAAGCTTTCTTT. Complete variable domain (other parts from reference TRBV5-1 and TRBJ1-1): KAGVTQTPRYLIKTRGQQVTLSCSPISGHRSVSWYQQTPGQGLQFLFEYFSETQRNKGNFPGRFSGRQFSNSRSEMNVSTLELGDSALYLCASQRAPETHTEAFFGQGTRLTVV.

The rearrangement uses TRBV6-5 and TRBJ2-5; a weak D match, TRBD1 (5 bases). With 6 bases removed from V and 1 base from J, the gap between germline ends came to 15 bases. This CDR3 has 15 amino acids. The germline V gene has CDR1 MNHEY and CDR2 SVGAGI. CDR3 DNA: TGTGCCAGCAGCCGGCTTTTTGGGGCCCAAGAGACCCAGTACTTC. Its translation is CASSRLFGAQETQYF.

The chain carries TRBV5-1 and TRBJ1-2; a possible D gene is TRBD1 (6 bases). The germline CDR1 and CDR2 sequences are SGHRS and YFSETQ. Trimming pared 5 bases from V and 6 bases from J, leaving 20 bases between. The CDR3 is 15 amino acids. CDR3 sequence: CASRRGFGENNGYTF. In DNA form, the CDR3 reads TGCGCCAGCAGAAGGGGGTTCGGCGAGAATAATGGCTACACCTTC.

This chain joins TRBV7-9 and TRBJ1-2; D is ambiguous. Per the germline V gene, CDR1 is SEHNR and CDR2 is FQNEAQ (reference sequence). The CDR3 runs 10 residues. Trimming cost V 8 bases and J 6 bases, with 7 bases left between them. The CDR3 DNA reads as TGTGCCAGCGCGGAAGATGGCTACACCTTC. Protein sequence: CASAEDGYTF. The full variable domain, rest sourced from reference TRBV7-9 and TRBJ1-2, is DTGVSQNPRHKITKRGQNVTFRCDPISEHNRLYWYRQTLGQGPEFLTYFQNEAQLEKSRLLSDRFSAERPKGSFSTLEIQRTEQGDSAMYLCASAEDGYTFGSGTRLTVV.

This chain uses TRBV6-6 with TRBJ2-7; 10 bases fit TRBD2. Germline V lookup: CDR1 MNHNY, CDR2 SVGAGI (reference sequence). This CDR3 is built from 16 residues. The ends lost 6 bases at V and 3 bases at J; junction bases unmatched: 11. CDR3 nucleotide sequence: TGTGCCAGCAGGCCCAGCGGGAGGGCCCTCGTCTACGAGCAGTACTTC. Residues: CASRPSGRALVYEQYF.

The genes are TRBV4-2 and TRBJ1-6, with 7 bases matching TRBD1. The CDR3 runs to 16 residues. Germline V gene lookup returns CDR1 LGHNA and CDR2 YNFKEQ. V lost 0 bases to trimming and J lost 7 bases; unmatched junction nucleotides: 6. As DNA, the CDR3 is TGTGCCAGCAGCCAAGAAGTGGGACAGAGAAATTCACCCCTCCACTTT. This encodes CASSQEVGQRNSPLHF.

The chain combines TRBV5-1 with TRBJ2-3; TRBD2 matches at 11 bases. V was clipped by 2 bases and J by 6 bases; unmatched bases: 2. Germline V lookup: CDR1 SGHRS, CDR2 YFSETQ. This CDR3 spans 14 amino acids. CDR3 in amino acids: CASSLLAGADTQYF. CDR3 in DNA: TGCGCCAGCAGCTTACTAGCGGGGGCGGATACGCAGTATTTT.

This chain uses TRBV19 with TRBJ2-1, with 7 bases matching TRBD1. V gave up 5 bases and J gave up 8 bases; unmatched junction bases: 9. Germline lookup yields CDR1 LNHDA and CDR2 SQIVND (reference sequence). The CDR3 has 14 residues. The DNA for the CDR3 is TGTGCCAGTAGTCAGGGAGCAGGGGGATATGAGCAGTTCTTC. Amino acids: CASSQGAGGYEQFF.

The V call is TRBV28, the J call TRBJ1-5; D remains ambiguous. This CDR3 contains 12 residues. The germline CDR1 and CDR2 sequences are MDHEN and SYDVKM. V was pared by 6 bases and J by 4 bases, with 7 bases between. CDR3 amino acids: CASSLINQPQHF. The CDR3 DNA reads TGTGCCAGCAGCCTTATAAATCAGCCCCAGCATTTT.

The chain uses TRBV6-1 and TRBJ1-5, with 7 bases lining up with TRBD1. The length of the CDR3 is 16 residues. J was trimmed by 0 bases and V by 4 bases; bases with no gene match: 6. CDR1 is MNHNS, CDR2 SASEGT, per germline. The CDR3 spells CASSGLDRSSNQPQHF. The DNA for the CDR3 is TGTGCCAGCAGTGGTCTGGACAGGTCTAGCAATCAGCCCCAGCATTTT.

The genes are TRBV4-1 and TRBJ2-1; TRBD1 aligns across 7 bases. Germline CDR1 MGHRA, CDR2 YSYEKL. Germline trimming cut 3 bases from V and 15 bases from J; bases unmatched to any gene: 11. The CDR3 extends over 13 amino acids. The DNA of the CDR3 is TGCGCCAGCAGCCAGGACCCGGGACAGCCTCCGTTCTTC. Translated: CASSQDPGQPPFF.

The gene calls are TRBV6-5 and TRBJ1-1; no reliable D call. Between the trimmed V and J ends, which lost 2 bases and 0 bases, there was a span of 7 bases. The CDR3 is made up of 14 amino acids. Germline V gives CDR1 MNHEY, CDR2 SVGAGI. The CDR3 nucleotides read TGTGCCAGCAGTTACACGACAATGAACACTGAAGCTTTCTTT. Translating gives CASSYTTMNTEAFF.

The rearrangement uses TRBV6-5 and TRBJ2-3; D possibly corresponds to TRBD1 (6 bases). Germline V CDR1 and CDR2: MNHEY, SVGAGI. This CDR3 is 15 amino acids long. Between the trimmed V and J ends, which lost 6 bases and 1 base, there was a span of 14 bases. The CDR3 is CASSPGVEGTDTQYF. The CDR3 DNA sequence: TGTGCCAGCAGCCCAGGGGTGGAGGGCACAGATACGCAGTATTTT.

The J gene is TRBJ1-5, the V gene TRBV19, with D perhaps matching TRBD1 (6 bases). The CDR3 consists of 15 residues. In germline, CDR1 is LNHDA, CDR2 SQIVND (reference sequence). Between the trimmed V and J ends, which lost 4 bases and 7 bases, there was a span of 17 bases. CDR3: CASSTDWGRRQPQHF. DNA for the CDR3: TGTGCCAGTAGTACGGATTGGGGGCGCAGGCAGCCCCAGCATTTT.

The chain has TRBV5-6 and TRBJ1-2; D might be TRBD1 (6 bases). The CDR3 sequence is 15 residues long. CDR1 and CDR2 (germline): SGHDT, YYEEEE. The germline V and J ends were trimmed by 5 bases and 4 bases, with 18 bases remaining between them. CDR3 amino acids: CASRAPRGGVYGYTF. The CDR3 nucleotides read TGTGCCAGCAGAGCCCCTAGGGGGGGCGTCTATGGCTACACCTTC.

This rearrangement joins TRBV12-5 to TRBJ2-5; 11 positions match TRBD2. With 6 bases clipped from V and 5 bases from J, the junction kept 14 bases outside the gene matches. The CDR3 is made up of 17 amino acids. Germline V gene data show CDR1 as LGHNT and CDR2 as FRNRAP. CDR3 protein: CASGRPNLAGGDETQYF. The CDR3, as DNA: TGTGCTAGTGGCCGTCCGAACCTAGCGGGGGGTGACGAGACCCAGTACTTC.

This sequence joins TRBV13 and TRBJ2-2; no reliable D call. Trimming cost V 5 bases and J 5 bases, with 18 bases left between them. Germline loops: CDR1 PRHDT, CDR2 FYEKMQ (reference sequence). The length of the CDR3 is 16 residues. CDR3 DNA sequence: TGTGCCAGCAGCCCCTCCCCAACCTTAACTACCGGGGAGCTGTTTTTT. Translating gives CASSPSPTLTTGELFF.

This chain uses TRBV4-1 with TRBJ2-7, with D perhaps matching TRBD1 (6 bases). V gave up 3 bases and J gave up 5 bases, with 14 bases separating them. Germline CDR1 reads MGHRA; CDR2 reads YSYEKL. This CDR3 is 14 amino acids long. The CDR3 protein is CASSQRQVRDEQYF. The CDR3 nucleotides read TGCGCCAGCAGCCAGAGACAGGTCCGGGACGAGCAGTACTTC.

The V call is TRBV2, the J call TRBJ2-7, with D maybe TRBD2 (5 bases). CDR1 and CDR2 from the germline V gene are SNHLY and FYNNEI. CDR3 length: 19 amino acids. Between the trimmed V and J ends, which lost 7 bases and 6 bases, there was a span of 34 bases. Here the CDR3 DNA reads TGTGCCAGCATTGAGGAGGCTGTACTTGCCTCGGGGTTAGCCGGCGAGCAGTACTTC. Translated, it gives CASIEEAVLASGLAGEQYF.

The rearrangement uses TRBV9 and TRBJ2-1; TRBD2 is a possible D gene (6 bases). V was pared by 3 bases and J by 0 bases, with 13 bases between. This CDR3 comprises 16 residues. Germline assignment: CDR1 SGDLS and CDR2 YYNGEE. The DNA for the CDR3 is TGTGCCAGCAGCGCACTAGCAGCTTCCTCCTACAATGAGCAGTTCTTC. Its translation: CASSALAASSYNEQFF.